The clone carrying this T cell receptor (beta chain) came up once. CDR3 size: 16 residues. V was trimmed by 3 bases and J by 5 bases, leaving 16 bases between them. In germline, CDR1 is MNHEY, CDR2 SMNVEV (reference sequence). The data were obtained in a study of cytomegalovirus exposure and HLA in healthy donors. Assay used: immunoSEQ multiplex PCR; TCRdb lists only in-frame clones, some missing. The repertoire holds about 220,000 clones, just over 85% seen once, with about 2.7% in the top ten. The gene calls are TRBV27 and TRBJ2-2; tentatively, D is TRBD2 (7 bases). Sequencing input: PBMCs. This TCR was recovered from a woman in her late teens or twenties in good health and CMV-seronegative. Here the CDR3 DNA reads TGTGCCAGCAGTTTGGGGGGGGCCGTGGGAACCGGGGAGCTGTTTTTT. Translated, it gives CASSLGGAVGTGELFF.